Following are 17 T cell receptor beta chains from one sample sequenced in a study of tumor-infiltrating lymphocytes in primary liver carcinoma. Making TCR beta cDNA involved approximately 520 ng total RNA and a constant-region primer. TCR beta libraries came from three nested multiplex PCR rounds using slightly modified ARM-PCR. The opening two PCR rounds, around 10 cycles each, paired TRBV1-TRBV30 forward primers with a C-beta reverse primer. One entry per CDR3 protein results from TCRdb running MiXCR on the multiplex PCR reads. The table records 35,000 to 45,000 distinct CDR3 sequences, more than 60% of them present only once. Starting material for RNA and DNA co-extraction consisted of about 19-32 mg of unsorted bulk tissue. Sequencing was performed on tumor-adjacent normal liver tissue. Receptors originate from a woman under 40 with primary liver carcinoma and hepatitis B virus infection.

Remarks on this clonotype: The CDR3 does not close with the conserved phenylalanine or tryptophan, likely indicating a read error. This chain connects TRBV11-1 to TRBJ2-1, with TRBD1 identical over 8 bases. Germline V gives CDR1 SGHAT, CDR2 FQDESV (reference sequence). The length of the CDR3 is 15 residues. CDR3 nucleotides: TGTGCCAACAGCTTAGGACAGGGCGCTCACAATGAGCAGTTCCTC. This sequence encodes CANSLGQGAHNEQFL.

The chain has TRBV6-2 or TRBV6-3 and TRBJ2-1; D is unclear. Germline V CDR1 and CDR2: MNHEY, SVGEGT. This CDR3 contains 13 residues. The CDR3 DNA reads TGTGTCAGTAGTTACGAAGTCAAGGATGAGCAGTTCTTC. The encoded protein is CVSSYEVKDEQFF.

Regarding this clonotype: At one end the junction does not follow the germline gene, possibly because of a read error. The chain's CDR3 is CVSSYFAAEGYTF. CDR3 nucleotide sequence: TGTGTCAGCAGTTACTTCGCGGCGGAAGGCTACACTTTC. The chain is built from TRBV6-6 and TRBJ1-2; D not certain. Per the germline V gene, CDR1 is MNHNY and CDR2 is SVGAGI (reference sequence). CDR3 length equals 13 residues.

Remarks on this clonotype: The junction and the germline gene differ at one end; a read error may be behind it. V and J are TRBV11-2 and TRBJ2-7; D remains ambiguous. The CDR3 covers 11 residues. Looked up from germline, CDR1 is SGHAT and CDR2 is FQNNGV. CDR3 bases: TGTGACAGCAGTCCAGCTGGTGAGCAGTACTTC. Protein product: CDSSPAGEQYF.

This clonotype was observed a few times. This rearrangement joins TRBV28 to TRBJ1-2; D unresolved. Per germline, CDR1 MDHEN and CDR2 SYDVKM. V gave up 3 bases and J gave up 4 bases, with 18 bases separating them. The CDR3 has 16 residues. CDR3: CASSLGSSTGSYGYTF. CDR3 sequence (DNA): TGTGCCAGCAGTTTGGGTTCGAGCACTGGGTCCTATGGCTACACCTTC.

Points on this clonotype: This may be a read error: a much more frequent sequence differs by one nucleotide. The CDR3 loop is CAWSLQVRDGYAF. The CDR3 DNA reads as TGTGCCTGGAGTTTACAGGTCCGGGATGGCTACGCCTTC. The chain combines TRBV30 with TRBJ1-2; TRBD1 might be the D (5 bases). The CDR3 covers 13 residues. Germline lookup yields CDR1 GTSNPN and CDR2 SVGIG (reference sequence). The full variable domain, its missing parts supplied by reference TRBV30 and TRBJ1-2, is SQTIHQWPATLVQPVGSPLSLECTVEGTSNPNLYWYRQAAGRGLQLLFYSVGIGQISSEVPQNLSASRPQDRQFILSSKKLLLSDSGFYLCAWSLQVRDGYAFGSGTRLTVV.

Points on this clonotype: The junction departs from the called germline gene at one end, perhaps through a read error. V usage is TRBV6-2 or TRBV6-3 and J usage is TRBJ2-7; perhaps TRBD2 as D (5 bases). This CDR3 comprises 13 residues. Germline CDR1 and CDR2: MNHEY and SVGEGT. As DNA, the CDR3 is TGCGCCAACAGTACCCGACAACGCGAAAGGGAGTATTTC. Encoded protein: CANSTRQREREYF.

In the case of this clonotype: Since a much larger clone is just one base distant, this may be a read error. The chain is built from TRBV7-9 and TRBJ2-2; D not certain. The CDR3 is 15 amino acids. Trimming removed 2 bases at V and 1 base at J, with 8 bases between. The germline CDR1 and CDR2 sequences are SEHNR and FQNEAQ (reference sequence). In DNA, the CDR3 is TGTGCCAGCAGCTTAAGATTCGTGAACACCGGGGAGCTGTTTTTT. It is translated as CASSLRFVNTGELFF.

The rearrangement uses TRBV10-3 and TRBJ2-1; TRBD2 agrees at 9 bases. The germline gives CDR1 ENHRY, CDR2 SYGVKD. There are 15 residues in the CDR3. The V segment lost 3 bases and the J segment 7 bases; nucleotides outside the gene matches: 7. The CDR3 sequence is CAISEGGRAMNEQFF. The CDR3 DNA reads TGTGCCATCAGTGAAGGCGGGAGGGCTATGAATGAGCAGTTCTTC.

This clonotype came up once. The junction departs from the called germline gene at one end, perhaps through a read error. V is TRBV4-2 and J is TRBJ2-1; D possibly corresponds to TRBD2 (6 bases). Germline V lookup: CDR1 LGHNA, CDR2 YNFKEQ. CDR3 size: 16 residues. CDR3 loop: CASSPHLSGLYNEHFF. CDR3 sequence (DNA): TGTGCCAGCAGCCCCCACCTCAGCGGGCTATACAATGAGCATTTCTTC.

This clonotype appeared many times. The chain links TRBV7-9 to TRBJ2-3; 8 bases agree with TRBD1. This CDR3 comprises 17 residues. After removal of 2 bases from V and 2 bases from J, the junction contained 9 bases not matched to a gene. Looked up from germline, CDR1 is SEHNR and CDR2 is FQNEAQ (reference sequence). The CDR3 DNA follows: TGTGCCAGCAGCTTACGCGCCGGGACAGGTTCCACAGATACGCAGTATTTT. Translated: CASSLRAGTGSTDTQYF.

This clonotype ranks as large. The chain joins TRBV11-2 to TRBJ2-5; D assignment may be TRBD1 or TRBD2 (5 bases each). The germline gives CDR1 SGHAT, CDR2 FQNNGV. The CDR3 spans 15 residues. Trimming shortened V by 1 base and J by 2 bases, and 11 bases separated the two germline ends. The CDR3 bases are TGTGCCAGCAGCTTAGGGGACCGGGATCAAGAGACCCAGTACTTC. Translation: CASSLGDRDQETQYF.

Comment on this clonotype: A read error may account for a junction end that differs from germline. The rearrangement links TRBV6-5 to TRBJ2-2, with TRBD2 as a possible D gene (5 bases). The CDR3 runs to 13 residues. CDR1 MNHEY and CDR2 SVGAGI come from the germline V gene. CDR3 sequence: CASSYRPTGELLF. The CDR3 nucleotides read TGTGCCAGCAGTTACAGGCCCACCGGGGAGCTGCTTTTT.

This clonotype was detected ten times or more. This chain joins TRBV6-6 and TRBJ1-1; D is uncertain. The V end was cut by 4 bases, the J end by 1 base, with 7 bases between. Germline V lookup: CDR1 MNHNY, CDR2 SVGAGI (reference sequence). This CDR3 has 13 residues. CDR3 nucleotide sequence: TGTGCCAGCAGTTTTGGGGAGAACACTGAAGCTTTCTTT. It specifies CASSFGENTEAFF.

In its sample, this clonotype was seen once. Germline is not matched at one junction end, which may reflect a read error. The chain employs TRBV4-2 and TRBJ2-7; no definite D call. Germline V gene data show CDR1 as LGHNA and CDR2 as YNFKEQ. The CDR3 totals 14 residues. CDR3 protein: CVSSQGYLDYEQYF. The CDR3, as DNA: TGTGTCAGCAGTCAAGGGTACCTAGACTACGAGCAGTACTTC.

Concerning this clonotype itself: One end of the junction is discordant with germline, which a read error may explain. The rearrangement joins TRBV12-5 to TRBJ2-5; 8 nucleotides match TRBD2. The germline CDR1 and CDR2 sequences are LGHNT and FRNRAP. This CDR3 spans 17 amino acids. The CDR3 loop reads CSSGLPRAGVGQETRYF. The CDR3 DNA sequence: TGTTCTAGTGGTTTGCCGAGAGCGGGAGTCGGGCAAGAGACCCGGTACTTC. The variable domain in full, completed from reference TRBV12-5 and TRBJ2-5, reads DARVTQTPRHKVTEMGQEVTMRCQPILGHNTVFWYRQTMMQGLELLAYFRNRAPLDDSGMPKDRFSAEMPDATLATLKIQPSEPRDSAVYFCSSGLPRAGVGQETRYFGPGTRLLVL.

Remarks on this clonotype: A much larger clone differs from this one at a single base, so this may be a read error. V gene TRBV30 combines with J gene TRBJ2-7; maybe TRBD1 (6 bases). Trimming removed 4 bases from V and 1 base from J, with 17 bases in between. The germline CDR1 and CDR2 sequences are GTSNPN and SVGIG (reference sequence). This CDR3 has 15 residues. The CDR3 spells CAWTWDKGKSYEQYF. The CDR3 bases are TGTGCCTGGACTTGGGACAAGGGGAAATCCTACGAGCAGTACTTC. The whole variable domain, filled in from reference TRBV30 and TRBJ2-7, reads SQTIHQWPATLVQPVGSPLSLECTVEGTSNPNLYWYRQAAGRGLQLLFYSVGIGQISSEVPQNLSASRPQDRQFILSSKKLLLSDSGFYLCAWTWDKGKSYEQYFGPGTRLTVT.